The sequence of this T cell receptor (beta chain) was determined in a study of blood T cell repertoires in COVID-19. In the study overall: There were acute and convalescent COVID-19 samples, and they came from the United States, Italy and Spain.

As originally analysed: From reference gene primer amplification, estimates of nucleated cell counts were derived. Sequencing used immunoSEQ multiplex PCR; TCRdb keeps in-frame clones, though not all of them. The D gene and trimming were derived from the DNA, and the V and J assignments and clone size from that table. The sample records some 200,000 clones, 86% being singletons. The germline CDR1 and CDR2 sequences are LGHNA and YSLEER. The CDR3 contains 14 residues. Between the trimmed V and J ends, which lost 1 base and 4 bases, there was a span of 10 bases. Sequences were obtained from peripheral blood. The chain is built from TRBV4-3 and TRBJ1-1, with TRBD1 as a possible D gene (6 bases). This sequence was found in a woman aged 60-75 years with COVID-19, enrolled during active disease. CDR3 bases: TGCGCCAGCAGCCAAGTCACAGGGACCACTGAAGCTTTCTTT. It encodes CASSQVTGTTEAFF.